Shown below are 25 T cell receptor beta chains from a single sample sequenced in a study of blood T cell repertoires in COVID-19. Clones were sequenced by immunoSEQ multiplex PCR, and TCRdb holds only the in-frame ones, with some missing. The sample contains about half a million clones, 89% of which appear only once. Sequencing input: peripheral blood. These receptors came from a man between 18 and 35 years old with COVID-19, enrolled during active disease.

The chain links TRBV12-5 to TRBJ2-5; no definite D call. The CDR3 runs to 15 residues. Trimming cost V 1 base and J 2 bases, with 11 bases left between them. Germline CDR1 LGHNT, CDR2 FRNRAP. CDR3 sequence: CASGLGRLEQETQYF. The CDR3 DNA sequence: TGTGCTAGTGGTTTGGGGCGACTGGAACAAGAGACCCAGTACTTC.

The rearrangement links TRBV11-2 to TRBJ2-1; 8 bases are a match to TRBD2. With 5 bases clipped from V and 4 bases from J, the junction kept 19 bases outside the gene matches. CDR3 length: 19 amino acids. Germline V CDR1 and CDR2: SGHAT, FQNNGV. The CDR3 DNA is TGTGCCAGCAGCGCGGGAGGCCGCGGGAGAGATCGGTGGTACAATGAGCAGTTCTTC. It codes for CASSAGGRGRDRWYNEQFF.

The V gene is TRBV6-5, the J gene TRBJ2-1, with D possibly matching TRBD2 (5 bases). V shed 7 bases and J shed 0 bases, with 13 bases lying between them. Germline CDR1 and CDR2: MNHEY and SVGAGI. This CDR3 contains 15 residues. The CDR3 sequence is CASNIGRSSYNEQFF. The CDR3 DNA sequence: TGTGCCAGCAACATAGGGAGAAGCTCCTACAATGAGCAGTTCTTC.

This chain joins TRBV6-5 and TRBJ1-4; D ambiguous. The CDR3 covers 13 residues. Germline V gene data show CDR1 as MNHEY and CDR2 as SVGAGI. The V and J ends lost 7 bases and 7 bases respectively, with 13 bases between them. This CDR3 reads CASMTQRSEKLFF. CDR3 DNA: TGTGCCAGCATGACCCAGAGGTCTGAAAAACTGTTTTTT.

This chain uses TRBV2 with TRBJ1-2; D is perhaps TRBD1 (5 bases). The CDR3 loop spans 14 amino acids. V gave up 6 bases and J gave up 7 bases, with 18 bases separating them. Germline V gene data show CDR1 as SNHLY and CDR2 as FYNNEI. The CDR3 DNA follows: TGTGCCAGCAGCCCGCAGGGTAGATCGAGTGGCTACACCTTC. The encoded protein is CASSPQGRSSGYTF.

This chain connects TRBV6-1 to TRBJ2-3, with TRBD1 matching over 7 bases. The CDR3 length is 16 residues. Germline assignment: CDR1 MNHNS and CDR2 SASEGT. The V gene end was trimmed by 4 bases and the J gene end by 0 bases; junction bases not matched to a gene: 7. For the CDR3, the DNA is TGTGCCAGCAGTGCCGAACAGGGGCTGAGCACAGATACGCAGTATTTT. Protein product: CASSAEQGLSTDTQYF.

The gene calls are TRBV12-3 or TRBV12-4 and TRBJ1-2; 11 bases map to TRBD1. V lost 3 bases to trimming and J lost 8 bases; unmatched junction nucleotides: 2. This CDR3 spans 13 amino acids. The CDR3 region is CASSFGTGGGYTF. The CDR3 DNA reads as TGTGCCAGCAGTTTCGGGACAGGGGGAGGCTACACCTTC.

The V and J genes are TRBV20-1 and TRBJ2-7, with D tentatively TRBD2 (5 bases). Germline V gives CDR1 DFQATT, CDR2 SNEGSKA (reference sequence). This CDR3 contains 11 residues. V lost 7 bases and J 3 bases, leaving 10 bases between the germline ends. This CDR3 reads CSGAEYYEQYF. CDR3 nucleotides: TGCAGTGGAGCGGAATACTACGAGCAGTACTTC.

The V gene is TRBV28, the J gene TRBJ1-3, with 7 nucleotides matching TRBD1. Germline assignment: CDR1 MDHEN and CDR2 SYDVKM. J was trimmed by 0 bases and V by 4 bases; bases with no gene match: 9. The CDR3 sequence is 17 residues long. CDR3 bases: TGTGCCAGCAGTTACGGTGCAGGGGGAAGCTCTGGAAACACCATATATTTT. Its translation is CASSYGAGGSSGNTIYF.

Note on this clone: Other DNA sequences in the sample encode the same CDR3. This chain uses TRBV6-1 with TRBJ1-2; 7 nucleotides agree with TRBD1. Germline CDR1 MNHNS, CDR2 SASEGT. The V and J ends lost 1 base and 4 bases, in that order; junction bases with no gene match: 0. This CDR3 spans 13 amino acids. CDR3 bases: TGTGCCAGCAGTGAAGGACAGGGCTATGGCTACACCTTC. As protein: CASSEGQGYGYTF.

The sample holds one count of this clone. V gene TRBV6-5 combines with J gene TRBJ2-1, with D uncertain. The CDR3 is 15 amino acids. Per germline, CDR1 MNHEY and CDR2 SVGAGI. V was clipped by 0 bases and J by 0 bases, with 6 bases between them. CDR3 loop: CASSYSPGSYNEQFF. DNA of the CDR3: TGTGCCAGCAGTTACTCGCCAGGCTCCTACAATGAGCAGTTCTTC.

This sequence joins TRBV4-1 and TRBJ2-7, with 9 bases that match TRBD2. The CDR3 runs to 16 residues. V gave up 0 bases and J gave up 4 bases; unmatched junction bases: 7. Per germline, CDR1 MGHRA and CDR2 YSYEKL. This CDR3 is CASSQDRASGKYEQYF. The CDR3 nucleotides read TGCGCCAGCAGCCAAGATCGGGCTAGCGGGAAATACGAGCAGTACTTC.

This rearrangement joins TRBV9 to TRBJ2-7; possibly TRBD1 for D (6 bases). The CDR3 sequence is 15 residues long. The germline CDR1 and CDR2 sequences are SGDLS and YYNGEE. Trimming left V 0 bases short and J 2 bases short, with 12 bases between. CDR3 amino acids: CASSVGGQGTYEQYF. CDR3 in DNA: TGTGCCAGCAGCGTAGGAGGCCAGGGGACCTACGAGCAGTACTTC. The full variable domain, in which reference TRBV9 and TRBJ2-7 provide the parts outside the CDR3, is DSGVTQTPKHLITATGQRVTLRCSPRSGDLSVYWYQQSLDQGLQFLIQYYNGEERAKGNILERFSAQQFPDLHSELNLSSLELGDSALYFCASSVGGQGTYEQYFGPGTRLTVT.

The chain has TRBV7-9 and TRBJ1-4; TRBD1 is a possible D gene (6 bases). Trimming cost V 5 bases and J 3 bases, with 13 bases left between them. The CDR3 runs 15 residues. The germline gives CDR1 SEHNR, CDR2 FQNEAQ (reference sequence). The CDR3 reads CASSRTGIPNEKLFF. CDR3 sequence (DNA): TGTGCCAGCAGCCGTACAGGGATCCCTAATGAAAAACTGTTTTTT.

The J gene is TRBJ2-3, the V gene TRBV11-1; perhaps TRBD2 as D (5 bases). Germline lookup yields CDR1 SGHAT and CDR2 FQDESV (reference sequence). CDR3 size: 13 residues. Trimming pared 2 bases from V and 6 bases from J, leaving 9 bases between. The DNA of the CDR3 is TGTGCCAGCAGCTTACGAGGCGGGGATACGCAGTATTTT. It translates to CASSLRGGDTQYF.

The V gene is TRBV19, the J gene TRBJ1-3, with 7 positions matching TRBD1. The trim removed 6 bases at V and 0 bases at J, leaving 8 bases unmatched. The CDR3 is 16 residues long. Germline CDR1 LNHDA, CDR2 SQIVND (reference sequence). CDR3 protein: CASSPGQAGSGNTIYF. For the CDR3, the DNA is TGTGCCAGTAGCCCCGGACAGGCTGGCTCTGGAAACACCATATATTTT.

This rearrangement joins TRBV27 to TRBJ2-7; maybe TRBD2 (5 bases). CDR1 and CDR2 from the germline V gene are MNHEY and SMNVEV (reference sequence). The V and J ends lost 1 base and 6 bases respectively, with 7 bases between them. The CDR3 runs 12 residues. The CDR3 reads CASSLLSGEQYF. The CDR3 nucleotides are TGTGCCAGCAGTTTATTAAGCGGCGAGCAGTACTTC.

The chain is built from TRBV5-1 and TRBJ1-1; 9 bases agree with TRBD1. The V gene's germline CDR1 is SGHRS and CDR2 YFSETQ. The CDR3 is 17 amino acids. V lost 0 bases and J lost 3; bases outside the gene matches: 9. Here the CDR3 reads CASSLVYRGRVDTEAFF. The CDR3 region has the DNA TGCGCCAGCAGCTTGGTATACAGGGGGCGCGTTGACACTGAAGCTTTCTTT.

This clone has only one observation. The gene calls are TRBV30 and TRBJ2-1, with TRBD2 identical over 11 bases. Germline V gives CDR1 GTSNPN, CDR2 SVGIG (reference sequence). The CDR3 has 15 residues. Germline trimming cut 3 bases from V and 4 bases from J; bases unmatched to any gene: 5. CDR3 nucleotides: TGTGCCTGGAGGAGGGGACTAGCGGAATACAATGAGCAGTTCTTC. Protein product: CAWRRGLAEYNEQFF.

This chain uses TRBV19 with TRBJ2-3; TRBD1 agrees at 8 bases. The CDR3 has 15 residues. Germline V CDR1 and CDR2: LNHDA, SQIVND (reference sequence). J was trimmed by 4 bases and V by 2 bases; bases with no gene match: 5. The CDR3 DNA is TGTGCCAGTAGTATATCTCCAGGGGGCGCAGATACGCAGTATTTT. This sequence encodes CASSISPGGADTQYF. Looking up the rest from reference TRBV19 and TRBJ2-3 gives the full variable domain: DGGITQSPKYLFRKEGQNVTLSCEQNLNHDAMYWYRQDPGQGLRLIYYSQIVNDFQKGDIAEGYSVSREKKESFPLTVTSAQKNPTAFYLCASSISPGGADTQYFGPGTRLTVL.

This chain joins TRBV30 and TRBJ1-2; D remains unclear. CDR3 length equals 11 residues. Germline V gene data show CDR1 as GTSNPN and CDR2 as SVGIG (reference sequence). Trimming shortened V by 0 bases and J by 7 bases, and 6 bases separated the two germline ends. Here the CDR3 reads CAWSVSVGYTF. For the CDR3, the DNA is TGTGCCTGGAGTGTATCTGTTGGCTACACCTTC. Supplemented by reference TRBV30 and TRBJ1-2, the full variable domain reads SQTIHQWPATLVQPVGSPLSLECTVEGTSNPNLYWYRQAAGRGLQLLFYSVGIGQISSEVPQNLSASRPQDRQFILSSKKLLLSDSGFYLCAWSVSVGYTFGSGTRLTVV.

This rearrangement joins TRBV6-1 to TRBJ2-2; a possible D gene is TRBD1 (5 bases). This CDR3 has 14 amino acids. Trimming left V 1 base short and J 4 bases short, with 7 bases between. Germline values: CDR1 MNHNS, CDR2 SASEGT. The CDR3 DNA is TGTGCCAGCAGTGAAGGACAGTTCACCGGGGAGCTGTTTTTT. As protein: CASSEGQFTGELFF.

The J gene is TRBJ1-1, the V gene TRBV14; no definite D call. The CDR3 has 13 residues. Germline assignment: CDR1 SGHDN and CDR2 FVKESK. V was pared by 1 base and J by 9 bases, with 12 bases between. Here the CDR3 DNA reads TGTGCCAGCAGCCAAGGAGTAGCCATGAAAGCTTTCTTT. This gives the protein CASSQGVAMKAFF.

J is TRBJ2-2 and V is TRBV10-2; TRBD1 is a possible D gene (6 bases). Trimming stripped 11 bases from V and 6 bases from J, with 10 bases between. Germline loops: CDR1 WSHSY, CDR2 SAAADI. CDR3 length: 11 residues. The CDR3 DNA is TGCGCCGCCAGGGGTTCCGGGGAGCTGTTTTTT. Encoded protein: CAARGSGELFF.

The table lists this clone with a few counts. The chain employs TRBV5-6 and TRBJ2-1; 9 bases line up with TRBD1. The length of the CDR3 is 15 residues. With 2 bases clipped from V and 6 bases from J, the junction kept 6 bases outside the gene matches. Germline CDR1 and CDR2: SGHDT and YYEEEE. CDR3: CASSFGDRAFNEQFF. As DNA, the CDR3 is TGTGCCAGCAGCTTTGGGGACAGGGCTTTCAATGAGCAGTTCTTC. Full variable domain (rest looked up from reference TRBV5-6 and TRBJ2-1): DAGVTQSPTHLIKTRGQQVTLRCSPKSGHDTVSWYQQALGQGPQFIFQYYEEEERQRGNFPDRFSGHQFPNYSSELNVNALLLGDSALYLCASSFGDRAFNEQFFGPGTRLTVL.